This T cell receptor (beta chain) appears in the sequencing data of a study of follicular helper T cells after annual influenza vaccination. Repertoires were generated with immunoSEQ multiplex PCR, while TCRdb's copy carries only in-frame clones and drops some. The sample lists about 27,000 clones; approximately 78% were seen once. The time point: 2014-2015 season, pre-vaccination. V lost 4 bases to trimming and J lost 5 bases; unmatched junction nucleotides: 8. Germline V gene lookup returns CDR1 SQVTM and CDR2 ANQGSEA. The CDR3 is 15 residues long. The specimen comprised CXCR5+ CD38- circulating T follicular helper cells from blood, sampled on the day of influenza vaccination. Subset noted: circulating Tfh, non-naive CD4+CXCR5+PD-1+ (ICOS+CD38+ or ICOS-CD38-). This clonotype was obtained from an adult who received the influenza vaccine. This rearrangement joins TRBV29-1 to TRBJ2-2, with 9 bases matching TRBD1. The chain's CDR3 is CSVATPGQGTGELFF. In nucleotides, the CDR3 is TGCAGCGTTGCTACGCCGGGACAGGGAACCGGGGAGCTGTTTTTT.